This T cell receptor beta chain was observed in a study of technical replicates of blood from a few donors (dated by TCRdb to about 2017). Turning to this clone: This clone's antigen is unknown. Base qualities are missing; no much larger clone stands one base away.

Unmatched junction bases come to 5, with V trimmed by 3 bases and J by 5 bases. The CDR3 sequence holds 14 residues, the cysteine and phenylalanine included. The DNA shown is the 42-base CDR3, in frame from base 1. Reading the germline V gene gives CDR1 SGHVS and CDR2 FNYEAQ. The library was prepared using the immunoSEQ multiplex PCR assay. This is the immuneACCESS table as TCRdb keeps it, with only in-frame sequences that have V and J called. A part of the clones is gone; compared with another copy, unresolved V genes explain less than half, and the rest is unexplained. The sample records about 97,000 clones, 96% of which are singletons. The ten top clones hold about 0.39% of the sample.

Sequencing input: T cells isolated from PBMCs. This chain joins TRBV7-6 to TRBJ2-5; 8 bases in between match TRBD2. This TCR was recovered from a human donor in good health. CDR3 sequence: CASSLSGSKETQYF. The nucleotide sequence is given as TGTGCCAGCAGCTTGAGCGGGAGTAAGGAGACCCAGTACTTC.